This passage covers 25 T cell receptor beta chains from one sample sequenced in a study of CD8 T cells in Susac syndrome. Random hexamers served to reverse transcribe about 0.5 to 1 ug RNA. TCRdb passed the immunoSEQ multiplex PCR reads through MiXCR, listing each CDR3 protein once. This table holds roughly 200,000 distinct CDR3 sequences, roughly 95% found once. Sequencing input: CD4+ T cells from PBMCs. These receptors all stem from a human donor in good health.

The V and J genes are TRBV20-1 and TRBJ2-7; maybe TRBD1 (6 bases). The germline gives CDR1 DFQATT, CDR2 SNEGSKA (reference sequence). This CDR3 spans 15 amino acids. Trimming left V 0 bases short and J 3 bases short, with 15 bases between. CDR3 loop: CSARDRDTPNYEQYF. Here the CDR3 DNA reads TGCAGTGCTAGAGACCGGGACACGCCAAACTACGAGCAGTACTTC.

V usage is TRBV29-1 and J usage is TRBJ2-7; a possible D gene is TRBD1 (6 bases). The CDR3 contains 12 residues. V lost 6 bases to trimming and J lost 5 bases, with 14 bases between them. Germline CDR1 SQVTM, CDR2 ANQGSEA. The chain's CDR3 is CSVRDIGNEQYF. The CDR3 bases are TGCAGCGTCCGGGACATTGGGAACGAGCAGTACTTC.

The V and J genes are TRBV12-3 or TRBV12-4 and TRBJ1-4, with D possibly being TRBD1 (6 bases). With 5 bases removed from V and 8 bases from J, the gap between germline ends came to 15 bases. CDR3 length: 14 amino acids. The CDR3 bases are TGTGCCAGCAGTGCCCGGACAGTAGGAGAAAAACTGTTTTTT. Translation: CASSARTVGEKLFF.

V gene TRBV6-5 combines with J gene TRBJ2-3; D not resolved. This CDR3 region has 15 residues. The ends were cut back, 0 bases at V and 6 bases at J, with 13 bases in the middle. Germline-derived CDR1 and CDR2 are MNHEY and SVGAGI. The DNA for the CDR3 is TGTGCCAGCAGTTACTCTGGCAGGCGAACGGATACGCAGTATTTT. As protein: CASSYSGRRTDTQYF.

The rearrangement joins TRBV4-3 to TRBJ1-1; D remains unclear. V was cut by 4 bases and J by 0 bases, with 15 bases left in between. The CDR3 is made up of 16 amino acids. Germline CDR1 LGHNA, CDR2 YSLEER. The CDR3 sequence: CASSRWRSAVNTEAFF. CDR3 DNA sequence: TGCGCCAGCAGCCGGTGGCGGTCTGCAGTGAACACTGAAGCTTTCTTT.

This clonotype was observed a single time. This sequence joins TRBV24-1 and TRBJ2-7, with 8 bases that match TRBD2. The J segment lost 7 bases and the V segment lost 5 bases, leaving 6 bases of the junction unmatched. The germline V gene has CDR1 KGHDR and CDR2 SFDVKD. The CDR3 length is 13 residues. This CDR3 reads CATSAGGPREQYF. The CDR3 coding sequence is TGTGCCACCAGTGCGGGAGGGCCGCGGGAGCAGTACTTC.

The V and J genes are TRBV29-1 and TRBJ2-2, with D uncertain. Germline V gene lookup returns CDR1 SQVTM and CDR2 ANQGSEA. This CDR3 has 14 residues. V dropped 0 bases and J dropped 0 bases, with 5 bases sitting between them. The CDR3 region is CSVEEVANTGELFF. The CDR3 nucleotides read TGCAGCGTTGAAGAGGTCGCGAACACCGGGGAGCTGTTTTTT.

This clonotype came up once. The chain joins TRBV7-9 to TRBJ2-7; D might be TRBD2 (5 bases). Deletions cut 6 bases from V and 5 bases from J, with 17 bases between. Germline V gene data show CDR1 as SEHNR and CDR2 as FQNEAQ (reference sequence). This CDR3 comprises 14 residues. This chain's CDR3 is CASSIEGLMDEQYF. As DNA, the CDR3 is TGTGCCAGCAGTATCGAGGGCCTCATGGACGAGCAGTACTTC.

CDR3 nucleotide sequence: TGTGCCAGCAGTTTCGAATCGCAACAGGGGAGGACTTTCTTT. The encoded protein is CASSFESQQGRTFF. The chain combines TRBV28 with TRBJ1-1, with 7 bases fitting TRBD1. The CDR3 extends over 14 amino acids. Losses at the gene ends were 3 bases for V and 12 bases for J; bases not matched to a gene: 13. Per the germline V gene, CDR1 is MDHEN and CDR2 is SYDVKM.

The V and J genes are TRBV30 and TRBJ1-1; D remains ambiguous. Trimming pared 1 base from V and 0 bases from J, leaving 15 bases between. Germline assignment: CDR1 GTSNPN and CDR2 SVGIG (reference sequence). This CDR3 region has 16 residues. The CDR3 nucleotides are TGTGCCTGGAGTGGGTCTCGGACGGCGGTGAACACTGAAGCTTTCTTT. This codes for CAWSGSRTAVNTEAFF.

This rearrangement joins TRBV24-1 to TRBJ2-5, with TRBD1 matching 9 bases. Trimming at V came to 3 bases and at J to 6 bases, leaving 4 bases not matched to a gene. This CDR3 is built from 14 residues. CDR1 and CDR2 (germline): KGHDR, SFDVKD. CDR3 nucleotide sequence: TGTGCCACCAGTGATCCTACAGGGGGCAAGACCCAGTACTTC. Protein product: CATSDPTGGKTQYF.

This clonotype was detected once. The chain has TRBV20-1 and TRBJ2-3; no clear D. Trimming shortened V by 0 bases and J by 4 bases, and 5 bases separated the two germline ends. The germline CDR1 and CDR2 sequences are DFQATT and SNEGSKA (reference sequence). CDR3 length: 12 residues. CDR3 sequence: CSARDFADTQYF. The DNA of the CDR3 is TGCAGTGCTAGAGATTTTGCAGATACGCAGTATTTT.

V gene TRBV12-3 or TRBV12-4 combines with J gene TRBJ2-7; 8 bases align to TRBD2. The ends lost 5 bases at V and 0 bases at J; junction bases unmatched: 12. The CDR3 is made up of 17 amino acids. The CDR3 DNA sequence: TGTGCCAGCAGTCCCCACCCAGCGGGGGTAAGCTCCTACGAGCAGTACTTC. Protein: CASSPHPAGVSSYEQYF.

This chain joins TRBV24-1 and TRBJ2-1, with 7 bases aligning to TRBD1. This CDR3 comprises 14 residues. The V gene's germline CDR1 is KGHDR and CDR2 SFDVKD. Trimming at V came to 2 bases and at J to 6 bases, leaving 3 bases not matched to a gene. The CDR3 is CATSDWDRINEQFF. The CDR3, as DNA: TGTGCCACCAGTGATTGGGACAGAATCAATGAGCAGTTCTTC.

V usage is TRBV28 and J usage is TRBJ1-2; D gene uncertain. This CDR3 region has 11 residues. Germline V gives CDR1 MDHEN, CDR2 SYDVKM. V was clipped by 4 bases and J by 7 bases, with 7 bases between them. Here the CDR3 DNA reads TGTGCCAGCAGTTCACGGGTTGGCTACACCTTC. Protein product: CASSSRVGYTF.

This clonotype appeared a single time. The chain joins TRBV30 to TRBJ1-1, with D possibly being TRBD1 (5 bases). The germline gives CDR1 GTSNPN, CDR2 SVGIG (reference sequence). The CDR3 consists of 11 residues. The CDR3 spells CAVAQAGRAFF. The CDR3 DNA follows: TGTGCGGTGGCACAGGCTGGTCGAGCTTTCTTT.

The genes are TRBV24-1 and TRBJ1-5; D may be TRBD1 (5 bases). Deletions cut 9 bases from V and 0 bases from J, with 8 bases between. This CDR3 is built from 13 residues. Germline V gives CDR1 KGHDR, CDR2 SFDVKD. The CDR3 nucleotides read TGTGCCACCGGGACTTATAGCAATCAGCCCCAGCATTTT. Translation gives CATGTYSNQPQHF.

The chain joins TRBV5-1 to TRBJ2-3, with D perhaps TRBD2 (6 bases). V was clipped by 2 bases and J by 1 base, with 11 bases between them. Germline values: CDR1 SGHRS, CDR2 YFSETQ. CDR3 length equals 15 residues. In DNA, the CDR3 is TGCGCCAGCAGCTTTGGAGGGAGCCGCACAGATACGCAGTATTTT. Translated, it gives CASSFGGSRTDTQYF.

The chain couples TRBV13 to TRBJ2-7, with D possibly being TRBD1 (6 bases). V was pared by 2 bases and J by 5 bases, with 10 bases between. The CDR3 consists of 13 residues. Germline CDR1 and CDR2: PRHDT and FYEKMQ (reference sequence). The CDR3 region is CASSLRRGHEQYF. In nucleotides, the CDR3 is TGTGCCAGCAGCTTACGCAGGGGCCACGAGCAGTACTTC.

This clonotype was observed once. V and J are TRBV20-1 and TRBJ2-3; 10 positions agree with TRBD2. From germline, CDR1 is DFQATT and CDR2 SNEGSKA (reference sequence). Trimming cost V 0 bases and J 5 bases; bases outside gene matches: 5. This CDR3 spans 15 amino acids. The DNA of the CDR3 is TGCAGTGCTAGAGACGAGCGGGAGGGGTTAGATACGCAGTATTTT. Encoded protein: CSARDEREGLDTQYF.

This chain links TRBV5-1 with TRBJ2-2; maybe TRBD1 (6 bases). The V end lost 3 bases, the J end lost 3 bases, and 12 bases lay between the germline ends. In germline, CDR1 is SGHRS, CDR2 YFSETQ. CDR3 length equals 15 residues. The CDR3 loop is CASSYPAGDTGELFF. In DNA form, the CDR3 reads TGCGCCAGCAGCTACCCGGCAGGGGACACCGGGGAGCTGTTTTTT.

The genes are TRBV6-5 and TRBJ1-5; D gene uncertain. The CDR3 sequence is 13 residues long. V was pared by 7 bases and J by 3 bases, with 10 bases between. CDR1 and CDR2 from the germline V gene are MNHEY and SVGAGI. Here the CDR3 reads CASTYGFNQPQHF. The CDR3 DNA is TGTGCCAGCACGTACGGGTTCAATCAGCCCCAGCATTTT.

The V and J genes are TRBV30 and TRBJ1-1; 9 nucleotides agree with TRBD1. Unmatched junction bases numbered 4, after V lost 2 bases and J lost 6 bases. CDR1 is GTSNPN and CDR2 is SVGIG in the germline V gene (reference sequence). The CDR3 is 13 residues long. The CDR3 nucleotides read TGTGCCTGGAGTTCCGACAGGGGGTCTGAAGCTTTCTTT. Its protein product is CAWSSDRGSEAFF.

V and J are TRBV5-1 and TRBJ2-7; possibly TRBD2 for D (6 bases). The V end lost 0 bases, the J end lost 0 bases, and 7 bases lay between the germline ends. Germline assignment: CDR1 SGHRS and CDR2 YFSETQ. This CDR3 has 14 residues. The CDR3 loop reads CASSLELASYEQYF. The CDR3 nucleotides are TGCGCCAGCAGCTTGGAACTAGCCTCCTACGAGCAGTACTTC.

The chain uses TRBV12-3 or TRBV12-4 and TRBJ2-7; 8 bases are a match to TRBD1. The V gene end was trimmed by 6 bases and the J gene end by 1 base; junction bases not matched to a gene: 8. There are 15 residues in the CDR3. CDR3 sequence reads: CASRPGQDPSYEQYF. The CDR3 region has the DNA TGTGCCAGCAGACCGGGACAGGACCCGTCCTACGAGCAGTACTTC.